A selection of T cell receptor beta chains follows, all from one sample in a study of T cell responses to AZD1222 COVID-19 vaccine. Clones were sequenced by immunoSEQ multiplex PCR, and TCRdb holds only the in-frame ones, with some missing. The table includes about 120,000 clones, around 89% detected once. Sequencing was performed on peripheral blood, taken 28 days after the second AZD1222 dose. The receptor source for this set is an adult who received the AZD1222 COVID-19 vaccine. CDR3s include the opening cysteine and the closing phenylalanine or tryptophan. D genes are given only for firm matches. Clone size appears in some rows only: once, few, many, or a class for an expanded clone.

CDR3 protein	CDR3 DNA	J gene	D gene	clone size	V gene
CATRPGGAAADLGYTF	TGTGCCACCCGACCGGGGGGTGCGGCAGCCGACCTTGGCTACACCTTC	TRBJ1-2	NA	few	TRBV24-1
CASSQELEGGYYEQYF	TGTGCCAGCAGCCAAGAATTGGAGGGGGGGTACTACGAGCAGTACTTC	TRBJ2-7	NA	NA	TRBV3-1/TRBV3-2
CASSSRRRVGYEQYF	TGTGCCAGCAGTTCCCGACGACGGGTAGGTTACGAGCAGTACTTC	TRBJ2-7	NA	NA	TRBV6-2/TRBV6-3
CASSQGSWEGKRNSPLHF	TGTGCCAGCAGCCAAGGCAGTTGGGAGGGTAAAAGGAATTCACCCCTCCACTTT	TRBJ1-6	NA	NA	TRBV14
CAISESGQGAGTQYF	TGTGCCATCAGTGAGTCGGGACAGGGGGCTGGTACGCAGTATTTT	TRBJ2-3	TRBD1	NA	TRBV10-3
CASSQDLAGGRYEQYF	TGTGCCAGCAGCCAAGATCTCGCGGGGGGGCGGTACGAGCAGTACTTC	TRBJ2-7	TRBD2	NA	TRBV14
CASSLAVQAEQYF	TGTGCCAGCAGCTTAGCAGTCCAGGCCGAGCAGTACTTC	TRBJ2-7	NA	few	TRBV11-1
CATLRTGTETQYF	TGTGCCACCTTACGGACAGGGACGGAGACCCAGTACTTC	TRBJ2-5	TRBD1	NA	TRBV19
CASSEAGYRAGYTF	TGTGCCAGCAGTGAAGCGGGGTATAGAGCCGGCTACACCTTC	TRBJ1-2	NA	NA	TRBV25-1
CASSQVLQGAEKLFF	TGCGCCAGCAGCCAAGTTTTGCAGGGGGCTGAAAAACTGTTTTTT	TRBJ1-4	TRBD1	NA	TRBV4-3
CASSKSGLRSYEQYF	TGTGCCAGCAGCAAATCGGGACTCCGCTCCTACGAGCAGTACTTC	TRBJ2-7	NA	few	TRBV5-6
CASSLEVGNYGYTF	TGTGCCAGCAGCTTGGAAGTAGGGAACTATGGCTACACCTTC	TRBJ1-2	NA	NA	TRBV5-4
CASSSASGGRETQYF	TGTGCCAGCAGCTCAGCTAGCGGGGGGCGGGAGACCCAGTACTTC	TRBJ2-5	TRBD2	NA	TRBV7-2
CSARDWPNTEAFF	TGCAGCGCCAGGGACTGGCCGAACACTGAAGCTTTCTTT	TRBJ1-1	NA	NA	TRBV29-1
CASSFLGTGANYGYTF	TGTGCCAGCAGCTTCTTGGGGACAGGGGCCAACTATGGCTACACCTTC	TRBJ1-2	TRBD1	NA	TRBV5-6
CASGSDRGRRETQYF	TGTGCTAGTGGCTCGGACAGGGGGCGCAGGGAGACCCAGTACTTC	TRBJ2-5	TRBD1	NA	TRBV12-5
CASSQGLAGAPHQFF	TGCGCCAGCAGCCAAGGACTAGCGGGGGCCCCTCACCAGTTCTTC	TRBJ2-1	TRBD2	NA	TRBV4-3
CASSQGFRAFF	TGTGCCAGCAGCCAAGGATTTCGCGCTTTCTTT	TRBJ1-1	NA	NA	TRBV14
CASSPGGAYEQYF	TGTGCCAGCAGCCCAGGGGGGGCCTACGAGCAGTACTTC	TRBJ2-7	NA	once	TRBV9
CASSLGSWSSYEQYF	TGTGCCAGCAGCTTAGGGTCCTGGAGCTCCTACGAGCAGTACTTC	TRBJ2-7	NA	few	TRBV7-9
CAWSVTGREEKLFF	TGTGCCTGGAGTGTAACAGGTCGGGAGGAAAAACTGTTTTTT	TRBJ1-4	NA	NA	TRBV30
CASSLGTGVGNEQFF	TGCGCCAGCAGCCTGGGGACAGGGGTGGGCAATGAGCAGTTCTTC	TRBJ2-1	TRBD1	NA	TRBV5-1
CASSLEGSGAEAFF	TGTGCCAGCAGCTTAGAGGGGTCAGGAGCTGAAGCTTTCTTT	TRBJ1-1	NA	few	TRBV11-2
CATHRQGQWGYTF	TGTGCCACCCATCGACAGGGCCAGTGGGGCTACACCTTC	TRBJ1-2	TRBD1	NA	TRBV28
CASSQDSPSRETQYF	TGCGCCAGCAGCCAAGATTCCCCCTCCAGGGAGACCCAGTACTTC	TRBJ2-5	NA	NA	TRBV4-3
CASSRRAAHTDTQYF	TGTGCCAGCAGCCGGAGGGCTGCCCACACAGATACGCAGTATTTT	TRBJ2-3	NA	NA	TRBV7-9
CSAAVDYGYTF	TGCAGTGCAGCAGTTGACTATGGCTACACCTTC	TRBJ1-2	NA	NA	TRBV20-1
CASSAPLRGLVTTTREQYF	TGTGCCAGCAGTGCACCACTCCGAGGCCTAGTTACGACTACGCGCGAGCAGTACTTC	TRBJ2-7	NA	NA	TRBV27
CASSQDPLSNQPQHF	TGTGCCAGCAGCCAAGACCCACTAAGCAATCAGCCCCAGCATTTT	TRBJ1-5	NA	NA	TRBV3-1/TRBV3-2
CASSLGGQGAGQPQHF	TGTGCCAGCAGCTTAGGGGGACAGGGGGCAGGTCAGCCCCAGCATTTT	TRBJ1-5	TRBD1	NA	TRBV7-6
CSAPVSSGYTF	TGCAGTGCTCCCGTGAGTAGTGGCTACACCTTC	TRBJ1-2	NA	once	TRBV20-1
CASSSTTIQQYF	TGTGCCAGCAGCTCTACGACTATACAGCAGTATTTT	TRBJ2-3	NA	NA	TRBV7-2
CASSPGQGNYGYTF	TGTGCCAGCAGTCCAGGACAGGGGAACTATGGCTACACCTTC	TRBJ1-2	TRBD1	NA	TRBV27
CASSTTPGNTEAFF	TGTGCCAGCAGCACCACTCCAGGGAACACTGAAGCTTTCTTT	TRBJ1-1	NA	NA	TRBV7-8
CATSRDSSLVGYNEQFF	TGTGCCACCAGCAGAGACTCCTCCCTAGTCGGCTACAATGAGCAGTTCTTC	TRBJ2-1	NA	NA	TRBV15
CASSLVNYGYTF	TGTGCCAGCAGCTTGGTTAACTATGGCTACACCTTC	TRBJ1-2	NA	NA	TRBV7-2
CASSQEAAGTGGAWDYGYTF	TGCGCCAGCAGCCAAGAGGCGGCCGGGACAGGGGGCGCCTGGGACTATGGCTACACCTTC	TRBJ1-2	TRBD1	NA	TRBV4-3
CASSLGEGVGANVLTF	TGCGCCAGCAGCCTCGGGGAGGGAGTAGGGGCCAACGTCCTGACTTTC	TRBJ2-6	TRBD2	NA	TRBV4-3
CASSIARRPQHF	TGTGCCAGTAGTATAGCTAGGCGGCCCCAGCATTTT	TRBJ1-5	NA	NA	TRBV19
CASSPQTGLYGYTF	TGCGCCAGCAGCCCTCAAACAGGCCTCTATGGCTACACCTTC	TRBJ1-2	NA	NA	TRBV5-1